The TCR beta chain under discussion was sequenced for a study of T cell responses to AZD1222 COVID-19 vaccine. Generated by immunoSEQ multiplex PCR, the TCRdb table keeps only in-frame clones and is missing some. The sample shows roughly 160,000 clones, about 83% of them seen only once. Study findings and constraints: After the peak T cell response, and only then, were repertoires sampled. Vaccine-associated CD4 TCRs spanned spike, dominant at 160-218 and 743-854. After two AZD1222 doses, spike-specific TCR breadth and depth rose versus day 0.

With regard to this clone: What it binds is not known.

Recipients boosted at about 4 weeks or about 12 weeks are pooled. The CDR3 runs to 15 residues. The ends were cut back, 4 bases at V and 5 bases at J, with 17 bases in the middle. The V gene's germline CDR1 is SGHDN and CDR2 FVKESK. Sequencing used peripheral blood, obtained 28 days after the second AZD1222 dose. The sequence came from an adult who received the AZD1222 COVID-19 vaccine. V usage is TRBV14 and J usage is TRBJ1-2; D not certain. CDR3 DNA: TGTGCCAGCAGCCCCATTATCGGGGTGGGATATGGCTACACCTTC. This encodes CASSPIIGVGYGYTF.